This T cell receptor beta chain was observed in a study of control samples from healthy donors and cancer patients. CDR3 size: 12 residues. Trimming shortened V by 8 bases and J by 6 bases, and 13 bases separated the two germline ends. Germline-derived CDR1 and CDR2 are MNHEY and SMNVEV (reference sequence). The data were produced by immunoSEQ multiplex PCR, yet TCRdb's version contains in-frame clones alone and is incomplete. The sample holds some 150,000 clones, roughly 94% seen once. This sequence originates from a man in his forties in good health. Sample: blood. The chain joins TRBV27 to TRBJ2-5, with no clear D. For the CDR3, the DNA is TGTGCCAGCGACTGCACACCGAAGACCCAGTACTTC. Translation: CASDCTPKTQYF.